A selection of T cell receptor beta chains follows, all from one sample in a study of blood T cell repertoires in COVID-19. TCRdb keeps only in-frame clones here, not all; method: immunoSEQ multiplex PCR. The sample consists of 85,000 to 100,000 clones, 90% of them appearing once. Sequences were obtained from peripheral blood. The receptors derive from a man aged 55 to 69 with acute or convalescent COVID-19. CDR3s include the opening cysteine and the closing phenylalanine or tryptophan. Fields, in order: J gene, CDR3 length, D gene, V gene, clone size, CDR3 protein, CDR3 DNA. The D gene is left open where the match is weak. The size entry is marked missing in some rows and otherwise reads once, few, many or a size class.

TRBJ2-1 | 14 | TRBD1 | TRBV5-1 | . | CASSRQGGRDEQFF | TGCGCCAGCAGCCGACAGGGGGGTCGGGATGAGCAGTTCTTC
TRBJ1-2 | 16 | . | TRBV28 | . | CASSLGGGGIDYGYTF | TGTGCCAGCAGTTTAGGGGGAGGGGGGATTGATTATGGCTACACCTTC
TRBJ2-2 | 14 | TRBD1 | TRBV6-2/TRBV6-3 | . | CASSTGQQTGELFF | TGTGCCAGCAGTACGGGACAGCAAACCGGGGAGCTGTTTTTT
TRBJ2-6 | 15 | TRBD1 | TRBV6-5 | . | CASTGGLEGANVLTF | TGTGCCAGCACAGGGGGCTTGGAAGGGGCCAACGTCCTGACTTTC
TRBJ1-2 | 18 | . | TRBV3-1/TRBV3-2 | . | CASSPLGLGQGKGYGYTF | TGTGCCAGCAGCCCCTTAGGACTTGGGCAGGGGAAGGGCTATGGCTACACCTTC
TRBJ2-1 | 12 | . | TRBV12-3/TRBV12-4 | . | CASSFARGEQFF | TGTGCCAGCAGTTTTGCCCGCGGTGAGCAGTTCTTC
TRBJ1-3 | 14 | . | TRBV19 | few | CASSLQGPGNTIYF | TGTGCCAGTAGTTTACAGGGACCTGGAAACACCATATATTTT
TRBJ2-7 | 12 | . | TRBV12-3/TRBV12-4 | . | CASSSFSYEQYF | TGTGCCAGCAGTTCTTTTTCCTACGAGCAGTACTTC
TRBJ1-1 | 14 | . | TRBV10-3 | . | CAISAAGEGGKAFF | TGTGCCATCAGTGCGGCGGGGGAGGGGGGGAAAGCTTTCTTT
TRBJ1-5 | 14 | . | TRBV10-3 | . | CAISDRDSNQPQHF | TGTGCCATCAGTGACAGGGATAGCAATCAGCCCCAGCATTTT
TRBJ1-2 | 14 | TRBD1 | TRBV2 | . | CASSYETGRYGYTF | TGTGCCAGCAGTTACGAGACAGGGCGCTATGGCTACACCTTC
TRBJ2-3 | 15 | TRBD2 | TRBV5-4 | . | CASSTAGGGTDTQYF | TGTGCCAGCAGCACCGCGGGGGGGGGCACAGATACGCAGTATTTT
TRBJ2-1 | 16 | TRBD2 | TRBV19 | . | CASRTNPSGGYNEQFF | TGTGCCAGTAGGACAAATCCTAGCGGGGGATACAATGAGCAGTTCTTC
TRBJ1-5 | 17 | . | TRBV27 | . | CASRNTPQGSGNQPQHF | TGTGCCAGCCGAAATACTCCACAGGGATCGGGCAATCAGCCCCAGCATTTT
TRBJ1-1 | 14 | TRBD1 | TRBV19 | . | CASSGTGGASEAFF | TGTGCCAGTAGTGGGACAGGGGGAGCTTCTGAAGCTTTCTTT
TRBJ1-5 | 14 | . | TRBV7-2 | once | CASSLGANNQPQHF | TGTGCCAGCAGCCTAGGGGCTAACAATCAGCCCCAGCATTTT
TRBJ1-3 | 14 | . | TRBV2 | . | CASSEGGTGNTIYF | TGTGCCAGCAGTGAAGGAGGTACTGGAAACACCATATATTTT
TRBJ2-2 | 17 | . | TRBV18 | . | CASSQRDTYANTGELFF | TGTGCCAGCTCCCAACGGGACACCTACGCGAACACCGGGGAGCTGTTTTTT
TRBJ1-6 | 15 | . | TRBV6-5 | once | CASSRTSTYNSPLHF | TGTGCCAGCAGTAGGACATCCACCTATAATTCACCCCTCCACTTT
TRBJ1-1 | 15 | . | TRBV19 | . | CASSRARGSSTEAFF | TGTGCCAGTAGTAGGGCAAGGGGATCATCCACTGAAGCTTTCTTT
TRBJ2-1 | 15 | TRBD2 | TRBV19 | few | CASSTGTSGGGEQFF | TGTGCCAGTAGCACCGGGACTAGCGGGGGTGGTGAGCAGTTCTTC
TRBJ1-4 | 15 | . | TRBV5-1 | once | CASSYRFATNEKLFF | TGCGCCAGCAGCTACAGGTTCGCAACTAATGAAAAACTGTTTTTT
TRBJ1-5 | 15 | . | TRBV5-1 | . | CASSLSGALGQPQHF | TGCGCCAGCAGCTTATCAGGGGCGCTGGGTCAGCCCCAGCATTTT
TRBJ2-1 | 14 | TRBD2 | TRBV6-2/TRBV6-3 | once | CASSLLAGGDEQFF | TGTGCCAGCAGCCTACTAGCGGGGGGAGATGAGCAGTTCTTC
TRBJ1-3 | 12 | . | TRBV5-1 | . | CASSPSGNTIYF | TGCGCCAGCAGCCCATCTGGAAACACCATATATTTT
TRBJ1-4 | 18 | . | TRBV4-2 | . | CASSPSIPFSQGNEKLFF | TGTGCCAGCAGCCCATCAATCCCTTTCTCACAGGGTAATGAAAAACTGTTTTTT
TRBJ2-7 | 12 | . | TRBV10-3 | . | CAISGNGYEQYF | TGTGCCATCAGTGGGAACGGGTACGAGCAGTACTTC
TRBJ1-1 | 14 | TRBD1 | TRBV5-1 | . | CASSSQTGTPEAFF | TGCGCCAGCAGCTCCCAGACAGGGACCCCTGAAGCTTTCTTT
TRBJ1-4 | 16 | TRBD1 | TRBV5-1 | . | CASSLQGVGTNEKLFF | TGCGCCAGCAGCTTGCAGGGGGTTGGAACTAATGAAAAACTGTTTTTT
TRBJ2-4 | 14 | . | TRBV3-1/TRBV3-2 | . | CASSQNSWTAVIDF | TGTGCCAGCAGCCAAAACTCCTGGACAGCAGTAATCGACTTC
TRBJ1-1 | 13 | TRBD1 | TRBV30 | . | CAWSKDRDTEAFF | TGTGCCTGGAGTAAGGACAGGGACACTGAAGCTTTCTTT
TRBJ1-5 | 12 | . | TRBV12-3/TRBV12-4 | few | CASSPRNQPQHF | TGTGCCAGCAGTCCCAGAAATCAGCCCCAGCATTTT
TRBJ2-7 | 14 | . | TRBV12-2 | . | CASRLEGQGYEQYF | TGTGCAAGTCGCTTAGAAGGACAGGGGTACGAGCAGTACTTC
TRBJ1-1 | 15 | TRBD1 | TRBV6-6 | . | CASSIHRGVNTEAFF | TGTGCCAGCAGTATCCACAGGGGGGTGAACACTGAAGCTTTCTTT
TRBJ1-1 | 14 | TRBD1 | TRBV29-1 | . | CSVARTGENTEAFF | TGCAGCGTTGCACGGACAGGGGAGAACACTGAAGCTTTCTTT
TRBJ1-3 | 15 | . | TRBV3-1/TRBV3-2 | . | CASSQDPGSGNTIYF | TGTGCCAGCAGCCAAGACCCGGGCTCTGGAAACACCATATATTTT
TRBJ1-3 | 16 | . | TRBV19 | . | CASIPRYGAGGNTIYF | TGTGCCAGCATCCCTCGGTATGGGGCAGGTGGAAACACCATATATTTT
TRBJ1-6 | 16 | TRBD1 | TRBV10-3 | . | CAISESRQGSDSPLHF | TGTGCCATCAGTGAGTCTCGACAGGGTTCGGATTCACCCCTCCACTTT
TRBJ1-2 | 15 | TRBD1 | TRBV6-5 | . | CASRNLGTGGYGYTF | TGTGCCAGCAGGAATCTTGGGACAGGGGGGTATGGCTACACCTTC
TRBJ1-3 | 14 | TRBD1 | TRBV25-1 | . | CAKLHRGAGNTIYF | TGTGCCAAGCTACACAGGGGAGCTGGAAACACCATATATTTT
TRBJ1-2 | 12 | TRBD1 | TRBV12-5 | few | CASGQGARGYTF | TGTGCTAGTGGCCAGGGGGCGCGGGGCTACACCTTC
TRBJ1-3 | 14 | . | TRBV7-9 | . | CAILLQGSGNTIYF | TGTGCCATTCTTTTACAGGGCTCTGGAAACACCATATATTTT
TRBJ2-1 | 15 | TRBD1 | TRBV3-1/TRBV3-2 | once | CASSRGDRVANEQFF | TGTGCCAGCAGCCGAGGGGACAGGGTGGCCAATGAGCAGTTCTTC
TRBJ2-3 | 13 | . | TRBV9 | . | CASSTRGADTQYF | TGTGCCAGCAGCACCCGAGGAGCAGATACGCAGTATTTT
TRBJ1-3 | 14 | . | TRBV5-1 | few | CASSLAPSGNTIYF | TGCGCCAGCAGCTTGGCTCCCTCTGGAAACACCATATATTTT
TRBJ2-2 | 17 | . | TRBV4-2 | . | CASSQVPGVTNTGELFF | TGTGCCAGCAGCCAAGTTCCGGGGGTAACGAACACCGGGGAGCTGTTTTTT
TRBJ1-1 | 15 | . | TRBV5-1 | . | CASSLRGTVNTEAFF | TGCGCCAGCAGCTTAAGGGGTACCGTAAACACTGAAGCTTTCTTT
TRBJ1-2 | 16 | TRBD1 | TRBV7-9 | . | CASSLATGGIDYGYTF | TGTGCCAGCAGCCTAGCAACAGGGGGCATCGACTATGGCTACACCTTC
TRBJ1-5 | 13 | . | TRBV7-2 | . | CASSLMSDQPQHF | TGTGCCAGCAGCTTAATGAGTGATCAGCCCCAGCATTTT
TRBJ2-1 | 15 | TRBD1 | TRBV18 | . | CASSPSGTVNNEQFF | TGTGCCAGCTCACCATCCGGGACAGTCAACAATGAGCAGTTCTTC
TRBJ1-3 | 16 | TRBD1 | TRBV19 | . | CASSTRDSFSGNTIYF | TGTGCCAGTAGTACCCGGGACAGCTTCTCTGGAAACACCATATATTTT
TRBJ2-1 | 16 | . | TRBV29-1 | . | CSGITGTSGAYNEQFF | TGCAGCGGTATAACAGGGACCTCGGGCGCCTACAATGAGCAGTTCTTC